Below, 22 T cell receptor beta chains from the same sample are listed, as sequenced in a study of CD8 T cells in Susac syndrome. An amount of RNA that ranged from about 0.45 to 1 ug was reverse transcribed with random hexamers. In TCRdb, the immunoSEQ multiplex PCR reads were re-called with MiXCR into one record per CDR3 protein. Of roughly 200,000 distinct CDR3 sequences detected, more than 90% appear once; the ten largest clones hold about 0.093%. The specimen was CD4+ T cells from PBMCs. The source of these receptors is a human donor with multiple sclerosis.

A single count supports this clonotype. CDR3 nucleotide sequence: TGTGCCAGCAGCCCGCCCCATTACCAGCCCCAGCATTTT. The encoded protein is CASSPPHYQPQHF. The chain carries TRBV6-6 and TRBJ1-5; D is unresolved. Trimming left V 6 bases short and J 7 bases short, with 13 bases between. The CDR3 is made up of 13 amino acids. Germline V lookup: CDR1 MNHNY, CDR2 SVGAGI (reference sequence).

The J gene is TRBJ2-5, the V gene TRBV29-1; D might be TRBD1 (5 bases). This CDR3 comprises 14 residues. CDR1 and CDR2 from the germline V gene are SQVTM and ANQGSEA. Trimming left V 5 bases short and J 1 base short, with 14 bases between. The CDR3 coding sequence is TGCAGCGTTTTACGGACAAGCTTCCAAGAGACCCAGTACTTC. As protein: CSVLRTSFQETQYF. Complete variable domain (other parts from reference TRBV29-1 and TRBJ2-5): SAVISQKPSRDICQRGTSLTIQCQVDSQVTMMFWYRQQPGQSLTLIATANQGSEATYESGFVIDKFPISRPNLTFSTLTVSNMSPEDSSIYLCSVLRTSFQETQYFGPGTRLLVL.

The chain is built from TRBV28 and TRBJ2-7; D call uncertain. The CDR3 covers 14 residues. Trimming took off 5 bases at V and 5 bases at J, with 16 bases between the two ends. Germline assignment: CDR1 MDHEN and CDR2 SYDVKM. CDR3 nucleotides: TGTGCCAGCAGTGGGGTTACACTCAACCACGAGCAGTACTTC. Translating gives CASSGVTLNHEQYF.

The CDR3 sequence: CASKIGVHNEQFF. The CDR3 nucleotides read TGTGCCAGCAAAATAGGCGTTCACAATGAGCAGTTCTTC. The chain couples TRBV12-3 or TRBV12-4 to TRBJ2-1; D remains unclear. This CDR3 contains 13 residues. V dropped 7 bases and J dropped 5 bases, with 12 bases sitting between them.

The chain links TRBV6-5 to TRBJ2-7; 10 positions match TRBD2. V was pared by 4 bases and J by 0 bases, with 9 bases of the junction left unmatched. CDR1 and CDR2 (germline): MNHEY, SVGAGI. The CDR3 covers 17 residues. As DNA, the CDR3 is TGTGCCAGCAGTTCAACTAGCGGGGTCCCATCCTCCTACGAGCAGTACTTC. The encoded protein is CASSSTSGVPSSYEQYF.

This chain joins TRBV18 and TRBJ2-5; D may be TRBD1 (5 bases). This CDR3 is 14 amino acids long. Germline-derived CDR1 and CDR2 are KGHSH and LQKENI. Trimming cost V 2 bases and J 4 bases, with 11 bases left between them. In DNA form, the CDR3 reads TGTGCCAGCTCACCATCAGGGTACGGAGAGACCCAGTACTTC. This gives the protein CASSPSGYGETQYF.

The chain uses TRBV7-9 and TRBJ2-7, with a tentative D call TRBD1 (5 bases). Trimming removed 1 base from V and 3 bases from J, with 10 bases in between. The CDR3 has 14 residues. Per germline, CDR1 SEHNR and CDR2 FQNEAQ (reference sequence). The CDR3, as DNA: TGTGCCAGCAGCTTAGGACAGAAGATCTACGAGCAGTACTTC. As protein: CASSLGQKIYEQYF.

The genes are TRBV11-2 and TRBJ2-4, with D possibly TRBD2 on 7 matching bases. The germline V gene encodes CDR1 SGHAT and CDR2 FQNNGV. The CDR3 length is 13 residues. V was pared by 5 bases and J by 13 bases, with 18 bases between. DNA for the CDR3: TGTGCCAGCAGCCCCCCGGGGGGCAGGATCCAGTACTTC. Amino acid sequence: CASSPPGGRIQYF.

The chain combines TRBV16 with TRBJ2-7, with 8 nucleotides matching TRBD2. CDR1 and CDR2 (germline): KGHSY, FQNENV. V dropped 1 base and J dropped 3; count of bases not matched to a gene: 2. The CDR3 spans 14 residues. The CDR3 here is CASSQLLADYEQYF. Written as DNA, the CDR3 is TGTGCCAGCAGCCAATTACTAGCGGACTACGAGCAGTACTTC. The whole variable domain, remainder taken from reference TRBV16 and TRBJ2-7, is GEEVAQTPKHLVRGEGQKAKLYCAPIKGHSYVFWYQQVLKNEFKFLISFQNENVFDETGMPKERFSAKCLPNSPCSLEIQATKLEDSAVYFCASSQLLADYEQYFGPGTRLTVT.

This chain connects TRBV28 to TRBJ2-1, with a weak D call TRBD2 (6 bases). The V end lost 3 bases, the J end lost 8 bases, and 17 bases lay between the germline ends. Germline-derived CDR1 and CDR2 are MDHEN and SYDVKM. The CDR3 is 15 residues long. The CDR3 region has the DNA TGTGCCAGCAGTTTGGGGACTCTCCGTGGCGATGAGCAGTTCTTC. It encodes CASSLGTLRGDEQFF. The whole variable domain, remainder taken from reference TRBV28 and TRBJ2-1, is DVKVTQSSRYLVKRTGEKVFLECVQDMDHENMFWYRQDPGLGLRLIYFSYDVKMKEKGDIPEGYSVSREKKERFSLILESASTNQTSMYLCASSLGTLRGDEQFFGPGTRLTVL.

This rearrangement joins TRBV2 to TRBJ1-6; the D gene is possibly TRBD1 (5 bases). V was clipped by 5 bases and J by 7 bases, with 15 bases between them. The CDR3 length is 15 residues. The germline gives CDR1 SNHLY, CDR2 FYNNEI. CDR3 DNA sequence: TGTGCCAGCAGTTGGACCGGCGGGGGAAATTCACCCCTCCACTTT. Its translation is CASSWTGGGNSPLHF.

The chain joins TRBV2 to TRBJ1-1; 9 bases map to TRBD1. The CDR3 length is 13 residues. Per germline, CDR1 SNHLY and CDR2 FYNNEI. With V trimmed by 6 bases and J by 8 bases, 7 bases remained unmatched. CDR3 protein: CASSDRQGGEAFF. The DNA of the CDR3 is TGTGCCAGCAGCGATAGACAGGGGGGAGAAGCTTTCTTT.

This chain uses TRBV15 with TRBJ2-1; 8 bases are a match to TRBD2. The V gene's germline CDR1 is LNHNV and CDR2 YYDKDF (reference sequence). The V segment lost 1 base and the J segment 3 bases; nucleotides outside the gene matches: 11. The CDR3 sequence is 18 residues long. The CDR3 is CATSRVPVAGGFYNEQFF. The CDR3 nucleotides read TGTGCCACCAGCAGAGTGCCCGTGGCGGGGGGATTCTACAATGAGCAGTTCTTC.

The CDR3 DNA sequence: TGCAGCGTTGAATTTGTCAGAAGGAGGGCTTTCTTT. Amino acids: CSVEFVRRRAFF. This chain links TRBV29-1 with TRBJ1-1; D is undetermined. V dropped 2 bases and J dropped 11 bases, with 15 bases sitting between them. The CDR3 consists of 12 residues. Germline V gene sequence: CDR1 SQVTM, CDR2 ANQGSEA. The full variable domain, its missing parts supplied by reference TRBV29-1 and TRBJ1-1, is SAVISQKPSRDICQRGTSLTIQCQVDSQVTMMFWYRQQPGQSLTLIATANQGSEATYESGFVIDKFPISRPNLTFSTLTVSNMSPEDSSIYLCSVEFVRRRAFFGQGTRLTVV.

The CDR3: CSHRGGPTQYF. The CDR3, as DNA: TGCAGCCATCGGGGGGGCCCGACCCAGTACTTC. V is TRBV29-1 and J is TRBJ2-5; 8 bases are shared with TRBD2. This CDR3 spans 11 amino acids. Germline V gene lookup returns CDR1 SQVTM and CDR2 ANQGSEA. V shed 8 bases, J shed 7 bases, and the junction held 6 bases outside the gene matches.

This chain uses TRBV3-1 with TRBJ2-5; D unclear. Trimming took 1 base from V and 3 from J, leaving 6 bases between them. Per germline, CDR1 LGHDT and CDR2 YNNKEL (reference sequence). The CDR3 runs 13 residues. Written as DNA, the CDR3 is TGTGCCAGCAGCCAAGTAAGGAAAGAGACCCAGTACTTC. Encoded protein: CASSQVRKETQYF.

The chain is built from TRBV12-3 or TRBV12-4 and TRBJ1-2, with D possibly TRBD1 on 6 matching bases. The CDR3 totals 13 residues. The ends were cut back, 5 bases at V and 9 bases at J, with 16 bases in the middle. CDR3 in DNA: TGTGCCAGCAGTACCGTTACACAGGGAAGCTACACCTTC. This translates into CASSTVTQGSYTF.

V usage is TRBV20-1 and J usage is TRBJ1-2; a weak D match, TRBD1 (5 bases). CDR1 DFQATT and CDR2 SNEGSKA come from the germline V gene (reference sequence). Trimming removed 4 bases at V and 2 bases at J, with 8 bases between. This CDR3 is built from 12 residues. The CDR3 here is CSAKDKNYGYTF. The CDR3 DNA reads as TGCAGTGCTAAGGACAAAAACTATGGCTACACCTTC.

The rearrangement joins TRBV3-1 to TRBJ2-1; a weak D match, TRBD2 (6 bases). The germline gives CDR1 LGHDT, CDR2 YNNKEL (reference sequence). This CDR3 is built from 17 residues. Trimming left V 5 bases short and J 0 bases short, with 17 bases between. CDR3 bases: TGTGCCAGCAGCAAAGTCTACCCCGGGAGCTCCTACAATGAGCAGTTCTTC. Protein: CASSKVYPGSSYNEQFF.

This clonotype has only one observation. The V gene is TRBV28, the J gene TRBJ1-2; tentatively, D is TRBD1 (5 bases). In germline, CDR1 is MDHEN, CDR2 SYDVKM. The CDR3 extends over 13 amino acids. Trimming shortened V by 7 bases and J by 8 bases, and 17 bases separated the two germline ends. The CDR3 sequence is CASTRYPGSGYTF. The CDR3 DNA is TGTGCCAGCACAAGATACCCAGGGTCCGGCTACACCTTC.

The rearrangement uses TRBV20-1 and TRBJ2-5; TRBD1 matches 8 bases. The CDR3 is made up of 13 amino acids. The trim removed 6 bases at V and 0 bases at J, leaving 3 bases unmatched. CDR1 DFQATT and CDR2 SNEGSKA come from the germline V gene (reference sequence). CDR3 in DNA: TGCAGTGCAATGGGACAGGACCAAGAGACCCAGTACTTC. Translating gives CSAMGQDQETQYF.

The chain has TRBV20-1 and TRBJ2-5; D gene unclear. CDR1 is DFQATT and CDR2 is SNEGSKA in the germline V gene (reference sequence). This CDR3 is 14 amino acids long. Trimming removed 5 bases at V and 5 bases at J, with 18 bases between. The DNA of the CDR3 is TGCAGTGCTGGACGGCTAATGGCGGTCGAGACCCAGTACTTC. Its protein is CSAGRLMAVETQYF.